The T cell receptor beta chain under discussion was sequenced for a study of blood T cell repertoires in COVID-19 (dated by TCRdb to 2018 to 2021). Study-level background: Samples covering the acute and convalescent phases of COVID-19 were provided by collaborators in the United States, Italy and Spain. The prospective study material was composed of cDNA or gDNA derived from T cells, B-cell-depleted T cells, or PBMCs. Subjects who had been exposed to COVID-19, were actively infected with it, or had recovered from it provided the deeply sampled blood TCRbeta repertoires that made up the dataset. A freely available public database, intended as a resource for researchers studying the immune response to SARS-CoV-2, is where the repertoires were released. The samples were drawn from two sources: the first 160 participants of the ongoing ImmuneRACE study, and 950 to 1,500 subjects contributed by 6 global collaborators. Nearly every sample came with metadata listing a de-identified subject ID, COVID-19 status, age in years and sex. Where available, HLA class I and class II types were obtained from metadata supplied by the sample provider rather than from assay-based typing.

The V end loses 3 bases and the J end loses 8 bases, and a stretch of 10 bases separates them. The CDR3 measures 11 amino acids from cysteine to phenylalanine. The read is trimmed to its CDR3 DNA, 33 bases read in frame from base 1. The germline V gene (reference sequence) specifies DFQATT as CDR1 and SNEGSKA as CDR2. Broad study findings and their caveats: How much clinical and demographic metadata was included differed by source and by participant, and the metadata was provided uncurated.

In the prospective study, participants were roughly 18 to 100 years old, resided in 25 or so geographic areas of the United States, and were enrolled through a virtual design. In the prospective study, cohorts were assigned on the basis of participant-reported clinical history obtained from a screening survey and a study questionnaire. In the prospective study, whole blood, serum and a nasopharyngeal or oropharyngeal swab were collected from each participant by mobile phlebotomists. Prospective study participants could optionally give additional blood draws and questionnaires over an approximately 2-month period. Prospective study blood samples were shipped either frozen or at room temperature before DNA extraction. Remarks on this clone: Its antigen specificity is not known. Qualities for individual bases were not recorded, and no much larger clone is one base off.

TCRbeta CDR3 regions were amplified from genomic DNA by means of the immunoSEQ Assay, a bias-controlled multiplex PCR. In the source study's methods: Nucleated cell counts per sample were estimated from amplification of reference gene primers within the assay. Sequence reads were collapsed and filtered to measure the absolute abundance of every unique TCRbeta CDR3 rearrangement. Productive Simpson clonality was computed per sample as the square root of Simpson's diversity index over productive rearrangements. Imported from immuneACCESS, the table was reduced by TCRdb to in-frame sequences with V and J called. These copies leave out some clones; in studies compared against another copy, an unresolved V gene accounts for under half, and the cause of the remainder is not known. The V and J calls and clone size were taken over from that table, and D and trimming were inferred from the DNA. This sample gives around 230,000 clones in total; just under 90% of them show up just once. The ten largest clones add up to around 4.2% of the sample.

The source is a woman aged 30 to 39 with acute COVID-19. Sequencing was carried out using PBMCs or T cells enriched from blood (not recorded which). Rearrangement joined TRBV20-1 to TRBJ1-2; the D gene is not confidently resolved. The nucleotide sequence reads TGCAGTGCTAGGGGCATTGGGGGCTACACCTTC. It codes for CSARGIGGYTF.